One and the same sample provided the 6 T cell receptor beta chains below, sequenced in a study of cytomegalovirus exposure and HLA in healthy donors. The PCR employed 60 Vbeta primers together with 13 Jbeta primers. The repertoire was sequenced with immunoSEQ multiplex PCR; TCRdb's copy has only in-frame clones and lacks some. The sample lists under 250,000 clones; 79% were seen once. The specimen sequenced was PBMCs. The origin of the receptors is a woman aged 25-40 years in good health and CMV-seropositive.

As for this clone: The sample has other DNA sequences that encode this CDR3 too. The CDR3 DNA reads TGCGCCAGCAGCCACTCACCGGGACTAGTCTATGAGCAGTACTTC. This translates into CASSHSPGLVYEQYF. The rearrangement links TRBV5-1 to TRBJ2-7, with TRBD2 matching 8 bases. Germline loops: CDR1 SGHRS, CDR2 YFSETQ. The CDR3 loop spans 15 amino acids. V was clipped by 4 bases and J by 7 bases; unmatched bases: 13. Full variable domain (rest looked up from reference TRBV5-1 and TRBJ2-7): KAGVTQTPRYLIKTRGQQVTLSCSPISGHRSVSWYQQTPGQGLQFLFEYFSETQRNKGNFPGRFSGRQFSNSRSEMNVSTLELGDSALYLCASSHSPGLVYEQYFGPGTRLTVT.

This rearrangement joins TRBV11-2 to TRBJ1-1; weak D call: TRBD1 (6 bases). The CDR3 is 15 residues long. Trimming cost V 5 bases and J 0 bases, with 13 bases left between them. Germline V gene data show CDR1 as SGHAT and CDR2 as FQNNGV. The CDR3 DNA follows: TGTGCCAGCAGCCTACGCGGACAGATGAACACTGAAGCTTTCTTT. It yields the protein CASSLRGQMNTEAFF.

The genes are TRBV6-5 and TRBJ1-2; TRBD1 matches 7 bases. V lost 8 bases to trimming and J lost 6 bases; unmatched junction nucleotides: 9. CDR1 is MNHEY and CDR2 is SVGAGI in the germline V gene. The CDR3 length is 13 residues. The CDR3 reads CASGRGELDGYTF. DNA of the CDR3: TGTGCCAGCGGCAGGGGGGAACTGGATGGCTACACCTTC.

This rearrangement joins TRBV2 to TRBJ2-3; 7 positions agree with TRBD2. J gave up 0 bases and V 2 bases, and 8 bases lay outside the gene matches. This CDR3 contains 17 residues. The germline V gene has CDR1 SNHLY and CDR2 FYNNEI. CDR3 region: CASSEIPAGSSTDTQYF. The CDR3 coding sequence is TGTGCCAGCAGTGAAATCCCAGCGGGGTCTAGCACAGATACGCAGTATTTT.

The gene calls are TRBV7-6 and TRBJ1-5, with a possible D match to TRBD1 (5 bases). Germline loops: CDR1 SGHVS, CDR2 FNYEAQ. The CDR3 has 15 residues. The germline V and J ends were trimmed by 5 bases and 3 bases, with 14 bases remaining between them. The CDR3 is CASSAGHRNNQPQHF. In DNA form, the CDR3 reads TGTGCCAGCAGCGCCGGGCACAGGAACAATCAGCCCCAGCATTTT.

The V call is TRBV6-1, the J call TRBJ2-7; 9 positions match TRBD1. The germline V gene has CDR1 MNHNS and CDR2 SASEGT. J lost 5 bases, V lost 5 bases, and 7 bases had no gene match. This CDR3 has 14 amino acids. The CDR3 region is CASSRWTGEDEQYF. CDR3 coding DNA: TGTGCCAGCAGTCGCTGGACAGGGGAGGACGAGCAGTACTTC.